These 18 T cell receptor beta chains were sequenced from one sample in a study of identical twins. TCRdb re-derived calls from the 5' RACE reads in MiXCR, one entry per CDR3 protein. Of approximately 600,000 distinct CDR3 sequences in the sample, less than 9% were seen once. These data were also reused for a study on yellow fever vaccine responses in identical twins.

Specimen: PBMCs. The receptor set was obtained from a woman aged 18-30 years in good health.

This clonotype turned up a few times. The chain recombines TRBV15 with TRBJ1-1, with D possibly matching TRBD1 (5 bases). Germline V gives CDR1 LNHNV, CDR2 YYDKDF (reference sequence). The CDR3 is 15 amino acids. Trimming stripped 0 bases from V and 5 bases from J, with 13 bases between. CDR3 nucleotide sequence: TGTGCCACCAGCAGAGAGCCCCCGGGGGTAACTGAAGCTTTCTTT. Protein sequence: CATSREPPGVTEAFF.

This clonotype was seen only a few times. The chain employs TRBV5-1 and TRBJ2-3; 12 nucleotides align to TRBD2. Germline V CDR1 and CDR2: SGHRS, YFSETQ. CDR3 size: 17 residues. J gave up 1 base and V 4 bases, and 7 bases lay outside the gene matches. CDR3: CASSPLAGGSGTDTQYF. The DNA for the CDR3 is TGCGCCAGCAGCCCCCTAGCGGGGGGGTCGGGCACAGATACGCAGTATTTT.

This clonotype was counted a few times. The V call is TRBV10-3, the J call TRBJ1-4; 9 bases fit TRBD1. The V and J ends lost 6 bases and 7 bases, in that order; junction bases with no gene match: 9. The CDR3 is made up of 15 amino acids. The V gene's germline CDR1 is ENHRY and CDR2 SYGVKD. CDR3 bases: TGTGCCATCAGCGGAGGACAGGGGTGGGGTGAAAAACTGTTTTTT. It yields the protein CAISGGQGWGEKLFF.

The chain combines TRBV15 with TRBJ2-1; TRBD1 agrees at 7 bases. The CDR3 totals 16 residues. V lost 0 bases to trimming and J lost 8 bases; unmatched junction nucleotides: 10. Germline CDR1 is LNHNV and CDR2 is YYDKDF (reference sequence). CDR3 amino acids: CATSRESDRAIDEQFF. CDR3 nucleotides: TGTGCCACCAGCAGAGAAAGCGACAGGGCAATCGATGAGCAGTTCTTC.

This clonotype was recorded many times. The rearrangement uses TRBV4-1 and TRBJ2-2; 7 bases map to TRBD1. The CDR3 loop spans 16 amino acids. CDR1 is MGHRA, CDR2 YSYEKL, per germline. Trimming cost V 3 bases and J 9 bases; bases outside gene matches: 13. The CDR3 DNA follows: TGCGCCAGCAGCCAGGGGACAGTTCCAGAACCACGGGAGCTGTTTTTT. Encoded protein: CASSQGTVPEPRELFF.

As to this clonotype: A read error may account for a junction end that differs from germline. The rearrangement joins TRBV28 to TRBJ2-7; D call uncertain. CDR1 is MDHEN and CDR2 is SYDVKM in the germline V gene. The length of the CDR3 is 11 residues. The CDR3 region has the DNA TGTGCCAGCTCCTTTTTTAGTGTGGCGCACTTC. Translating gives CASSFFSVAHF.

This clonotype appeared many times. This chain uses TRBV5-6 with TRBJ2-7, with 9 bases lining up with TRBD1. Germline-derived CDR1 and CDR2 are SGHDT and YYEEEE. The CDR3 runs 12 residues. The V segment lost 3 bases and the J segment 8 bases; nucleotides outside the gene matches: 3. CDR3 in amino acids: CASSYGTGQQYV. Written as DNA, the CDR3 is TGTGCCAGCAGCTACGGGACAGGGCAGCAGTACGTC.

This clonotype has ten or more counts. This chain uses TRBV29-1 with TRBJ2-5; TRBD1 matches 8 bases. Germline values: CDR1 SQVTM, CDR2 ANQGSEA. This CDR3 comprises 14 residues. J lost 5 bases, V lost 2 bases, and 7 bases had no gene match. In DNA, the CDR3 is TGCAGCGTTGAAAGGTCAGGGGGCAGGGAGACCCAGTACTTC. Translation: CSVERSGGRETQYF.

This clonotype came up a few times. V gene TRBV11-2 combines with J gene TRBJ1-1; the D is unclear. The germline V gene encodes CDR1 SGHAT and CDR2 FQNNGV. This CDR3 has 13 amino acids. The V end lost 3 bases, the J end lost 4 bases, and 9 bases lay between the germline ends. The CDR3 DNA follows: TGTGCCAGCAGCTTGAGGGAGGCCACTGAAGCTTTCTTT. This translates into CASSLREATEAFF.

The CDR3 DNA sequence: TGCAGTGCTAGAGGCGGACAGGTCATAATCGGGGATACGCAGTATTTT. Translating gives CSARGGQVIIGDTQYF. The V call is TRBV20-1, the J call TRBJ2-3; 7 bases match TRBD1. The V segment lost 1 base and the J segment 6 bases; nucleotides outside the gene matches: 13. In germline, CDR1 is DFQATT, CDR2 SNEGSKA (reference sequence). The CDR3 has 16 residues.

The chain links TRBV6-2 or TRBV6-3 to TRBJ2-5; TRBD2 aligns across 8 bases. Trimming removed 5 bases from V and 5 bases from J; junction bases left unmatched: 16. The CDR3 length is 17 residues. CDR1 and CDR2 from the germline V gene are MNHEY and SVGEGT. This CDR3 is CASSPGGGLALSETQYF. The CDR3 DNA is TGTGCCAGCAGTCCCGGGGGGGGGTTGGCTCTTTCTGAGACCCAGTACTTC.

The chain combines TRBV21-1 with TRBJ2-1. TRBV21-1 represents a pseudogene. The CDR3 covers 11 residues. This CDR3 is CASTRHFEQFF. CDR3 nucleotide sequence: TGTGCCAGCACCCGACATTTTGAGCAGTTCTTC.

V usage is TRBV12-3 or TRBV12-4 and J usage is TRBJ2-3, with 12 positions matching TRBD2. The CDR3 runs 15 residues. After removal of 7 bases from V and 4 bases from J, the junction contained 6 bases not matched to a gene. CDR3 sequence (DNA): TGTGCCAGCACCCGAACTAGCGGGAGGTCAGATACGCAGTATTTT. This gives the protein CASTRTSGRSDTQYF.

The sample holds a few counts of this clonotype. This chain links TRBV20-1 with TRBJ1-2; 10 bases are a match to TRBD1. This CDR3 contains 14 residues. Looked up from germline, CDR1 is DFQATT and CDR2 is SNEGSKA (reference sequence). Trimming took 3 bases from V and 4 from J; bases not matched to a gene: 5. CDR3 loop: CSASRQGAPYGYTF. The CDR3 nucleotides are TGCAGTGCTAGTCGACAGGGGGCTCCCTATGGCTACACCTTC.

V usage is TRBV4-2 and J usage is TRBJ2-3; 11 bases map to TRBD2. From germline, CDR1 is LGHNA and CDR2 YNFKEQ. The CDR3 is 17 amino acids. The V and J ends lost 0 bases and 5 bases, in that order; junction bases with no gene match: 7. The CDR3 loop reads CASSQDPLAGGRDTQYF. The CDR3 DNA reads TGTGCCAGCAGCCAAGATCCCCTAGCGGGGGGAAGAGATACGCAGTATTTT.

In its sample, this clonotype was seen many times. This chain uses TRBV10-3 with TRBJ2-1; TRBD2 might be the D (7 bases). V lost 7 bases, J lost 3 bases, and 16 bases lay in between. The length of the CDR3 is 15 residues. Germline V gives CDR1 ENHRY, CDR2 SYGVKD. The CDR3 region has the DNA TGTGCCATCACCCCGACAGGCGGGGGCTACAATGAGCAGTTCTTC. Translating it yields CAITPTGGGYNEQFF.

The sample holds many counts of this clonotype. The genes are TRBV5-1 and TRBJ2-1; the match to TRBD2 covers 7 bases. Germline V lookup: CDR1 SGHRS, CDR2 YFSETQ. The CDR3 is 17 amino acids. V shed 6 bases and J 7 bases; nucleotides not matched to a gene: 19. The CDR3 DNA reads as TGCGCCAGCACCCCTGGGGCTAGCGGAAATCTTGGGAATGAGCAGTTCTTC. Amino acid sequence: CASTPGASGNLGNEQFF. The whole variable domain, filled in from reference TRBV5-1 and TRBJ2-1, reads KAGVTQTPRYLIKTRGQQVTLSCSPISGHRSVSWYQQTPGQGLQFLFEYFSETQRNKGNFPGRFSGRQFSNSRSEMNVSTLELGDSALYLCASTPGASGNLGNEQFFGPGTRLTVL.

This sequence joins TRBV6-1 and TRBJ2-5; 10 bases map to TRBD1. The V gene end was trimmed by 5 bases and the J gene end by 5 bases; junction bases not matched to a gene: 11. The germline V gene encodes CDR1 MNHNS and CDR2 SASEGT. The CDR3 is 16 residues long. CDR3 nucleotide sequence: TGTGCCAGCAGTTACCGGGACAGGGGAACAGGGGAGACCCAGTACTTC. Translating gives CASSYRDRGTGETQYF.